The next 31 T cell receptor beta chains were all read from a single sample in a study of blood T cell repertoires in COVID-19. Generated by immunoSEQ multiplex PCR, the TCRdb table keeps only in-frame clones and is missing some. Of around 270,000 clones listed, about 87% are singletons. Sequencing was carried out using peripheral blood. The receptors were gathered from a man between 60 and 75 years old who had recovered from COVID-19.

In DNA form, the CDR3 reads TGTGCCAGCAGATCCGGACAGGGGTTTTTCACTGAAGCTTTCTTT. Translation gives CASRSGQGFFTEAFF. The genes are TRBV7-9 and TRBJ1-1; 9 bases fit TRBD1. From germline, CDR1 is SEHNR and CDR2 FQNEAQ (reference sequence). Germline trimming cut 6 bases from V and 4 bases from J; bases unmatched to any gene: 9. CDR3 length: 15 residues.

CDR3 nucleotides: TGTGCCAGTAGTAAGACGGCAGGGTGGTACAATGAGCAGTTCTTC. Amino acids: CASSKTAGWYNEQFF. The rearrangement uses TRBV19 and TRBJ2-1, with D possibly matching TRBD1 (5 bases). Germline V gives CDR1 LNHDA, CDR2 SQIVND (reference sequence). The CDR3 covers 15 residues. The V end lost 4 bases, the J end lost 4 bases, and 14 bases lay between the germline ends.

CDR3 protein: CASSVSGGARNEQFF. Here the CDR3 DNA reads TGTGCCAGCAGCGTTAGCGGGGGGGCCCGCAATGAGCAGTTCTTC. The chain recombines TRBV7-3 with TRBJ2-1, with 11 bases matching TRBD2. With 5 bases clipped from V and 6 bases from J, the junction kept 6 bases outside the gene matches. The CDR3 runs 15 residues. Per the germline V gene, CDR1 is SGHTA and CDR2 is FQGTGA.

The V gene is TRBV28, the J gene TRBJ1-2; D unresolved. The length of the CDR3 is 15 residues. Between the trimmed V and J ends, which lost 3 bases and 3 bases, there was a span of 14 bases. Germline V gene sequence: CDR1 MDHEN, CDR2 SYDVKM. In DNA form, the CDR3 reads TGTGCCAGCAGTTTTTTTACCACGGGAGACTATGGCTACACCTTC. This translates into CASSFFTTGDYGYTF.

This sequence joins TRBV3-1 (or the pseudogene TRBV3-2) and TRBJ2-3, with TRBD2 identical over 11 bases. With 5 bases clipped from V and 2 bases from J, the junction kept 9 bases outside the gene matches. The germline V gene has CDR1 LGHDT and CDR2 YNNKEL (reference sequence). This CDR3 has 17 residues. CDR3: CASSGRLAGTNTDTQYF. The CDR3 DNA is TGTGCCAGCAGCGGGAGACTAGCGGGGACAAACACAGATACGCAGTATTTT.

This clone was seen once. This is likely a read error, given that the CDR3 carries no conserved phenylalanine or tryptophan at its end. The chain is built from TRBV19 and TRBJ1-2; D is uncertain. The V end lost 3 bases, the J end lost 6 bases, and 23 bases lay between the germline ends. Germline-derived CDR1 and CDR2 are LNHDA and SQIVND (reference sequence). The CDR3 contains 17 residues. CDR3 in amino acids: CASSIPTVTRKVDGYTL. CDR3 DNA: TGTGCCAGTAGTATCCCCACAGTCACCCGGAAAGTGGATGGCTACACCCTC.

This clone showed up just once. The chain carries TRBV7-3 and TRBJ2-1, with a tentative D call TRBD1 (6 bases). The CDR3 totals 15 residues. V lost 5 bases to trimming and J lost 7 bases, with 18 bases between them. Germline CDR1 SGHTA, CDR2 FQGTGA. DNA of the CDR3: TGTGCCAGCAGCCAAGAGGGGGTACGACGAAATGAGCAGTTCTTC. This encodes CASSQEGVRRNEQFF.

The chain carries TRBV7-7 and TRBJ1-1; 8 nucleotides align to TRBD1. Germline trimming cut 4 bases from V and 8 bases from J; bases unmatched to any gene: 9. The CDR3 covers 14 residues. Germline lookup yields CDR1 SSHAT and CDR2 FNYEAQ (reference sequence). DNA for the CDR3: TGTGCCAGCAGCTACACCCAGACAGGGGCAGAAGCTTTCTTT. It specifies CASSYTQTGAEAFF.

The chain's CDR3 is CASRRGLAGAETQYF. The CDR3 region has the DNA TGTGCCAGTAGAAGGGGACTAGCGGGGGCGGAGACCCAGTACTTC. The rearrangement joins TRBV19 to TRBJ2-5; 14 nucleotides line up with TRBD2. The CDR3 has 15 residues. Unmatched junction bases numbered 5, after V lost 6 bases and J lost 5 bases. The V gene's germline CDR1 is LNHDA and CDR2 SQIVND (reference sequence).

The chain links TRBV5-4 to TRBJ2-3, with D perhaps TRBD2 (6 bases). Germline V gene sequence: CDR1 SGHNT, CDR2 YYREEE (reference sequence). Trimming pared 0 bases from V and 5 bases from J, leaving 13 bases between. This CDR3 region has 15 residues. CDR3 nucleotide sequence: TGTGCCAGCAGCTTGGTCCAACAAGCGGGAGATACGCAGTATTTT. Amino acid sequence: CASSLVQQAGDTQYF.

This clone has a handful of counts. The chain has TRBV6-5 and TRBJ1-2; 9 bases are a match to TRBD1. Trimming cost V 2 bases and J 7 bases; bases outside gene matches: 5. Germline-derived CDR1 and CDR2 are MNHEY and SVGAGI. The CDR3 loop spans 14 amino acids. The CDR3 coding sequence is TGTGCCAGCAGTTACGGCACAGGGGGCAGTGGCTACACCTTC. It specifies CASSYGTGGSGYTF.

V and J are TRBV7-2 and TRBJ2-7; D call uncertain. CDR1 and CDR2 (germline): SGHTA, FQGNSA. The CDR3 spans 14 residues. V dropped 5 bases and J dropped 7 bases, with 18 bases sitting between them. CDR3 loop: CASSNRIPLREQYF. The CDR3 DNA is TGTGCCAGCAGCAATAGAATCCCCCTTCGGGAGCAGTACTTC.

The chain joins TRBV2 to TRBJ1-4, with D tentatively TRBD1 (5 bases). Germline V lookup: CDR1 SNHLY, CDR2 FYNNEI. Trimming cost V 6 bases and J 0 bases, with 8 bases left between them. The length of the CDR3 is 14 residues. DNA for the CDR3: TGTGCCAGCAGGGGGCGGTCAACTAATGAAAAACTGTTTTTT. It translates to CASRGRSTNEKLFF.

The gene calls are TRBV4-2 and TRBJ1-2; 8 bases are shared with TRBD1. V lost 4 bases and J lost 5; bases outside the gene matches: 9. This CDR3 region has 15 residues. CDR1 LGHNA and CDR2 YNFKEQ come from the germline V gene. CDR3 sequence reads: CASSRGTGTSYGYTF. The CDR3 bases are TGTGCCAGCAGCCGAGGGACAGGAACTTCGTATGGCTACACCTTC.

This chain joins TRBV23-1 and TRBJ2-7, with 8 bases identical to TRBD2. TRBV23-1 is sorted into the ORF group, with uncertain function. After removal of 2 bases from V and 1 base from J, the junction contained 7 bases not matched to a gene. The CDR3 is made up of 16 amino acids. CDR3 protein: CASSQQLAASSYEQYF. Written as DNA, the CDR3 is TGCGCCAGCAGTCAACAACTAGCGGCCTCATCCTACGAGCAGTACTTC.

This clone was recorded only once. The J gene is TRBJ1-2, the V gene TRBV18; D remains ambiguous. CDR3 length equals 15 residues. The V end lost 0 bases, the J end lost 5 bases, and 13 bases lay between the germline ends. The germline CDR1 and CDR2 sequences are KGHSH and LQKENI. CDR3 region: CASSPPSAGIYGYTF. CDR3 in DNA: TGTGCCAGCTCACCACCGTCGGCAGGAATTTATGGCTACACCTTC.

V gene TRBV10-3 combines with J gene TRBJ1-1; 9 nucleotides match TRBD1. The CDR3 length is 15 residues. V shed 10 bases and J 1 base; nucleotides not matched to a gene: 10. Per germline, CDR1 ENHRY and CDR2 SYGVKD. The CDR3 loop reads CATQPGQGRNTEAFF. CDR3 DNA sequence: TGTGCCACCCAGCCGGGACAGGGACGGAACACTGAAGCTTTCTTT.

The genes are TRBV30 and TRBJ2-5, with D hard to call. Germline V CDR1 and CDR2: GTSNPN, SVGIG (reference sequence). The CDR3 consists of 11 residues. Deletions cut 3 bases from V and 3 bases from J, with 5 bases between. The CDR3 nucleotides read TGTGCCTGGAGGGCGGAAGAGACCCAGTACTTC. Its protein product is CAWRAEETQYF.

The rearrangement uses TRBV5-1 and TRBJ1-2; the match to TRBD1 covers 8 bases. V shed 4 bases and J 4 bases; nucleotides not matched to a gene: 9. The CDR3 runs 15 residues. The V gene's germline CDR1 is SGHRS and CDR2 YFSETQ. The CDR3 sequence is CASSIASGTGYGYTF. CDR3 bases: TGCGCCAGCAGCATAGCCTCCGGGACAGGCTATGGCTACACCTTC.

The J gene is TRBJ1-1, the V gene TRBV5-5; perhaps TRBD1 as D (5 bases). Trimming removed 0 bases from V and 5 bases from J, with 11 bases in between. Germline CDR1 and CDR2: SGHKS and YYEKEE (reference sequence). The CDR3 contains 14 residues. The chain's CDR3 is CASSLAVGGTEAFF. DNA for the CDR3: TGTGCCAGCAGCTTGGCGGTGGGGGGTACTGAAGCTTTCTTT.

This rearrangement joins TRBV7-9 to TRBJ1-3, with D possibly matching TRBD1 (6 bases). Trimming cost V 5 bases and J 3 bases, with 8 bases left between them. CDR3 length: 13 amino acids. Germline V gives CDR1 SEHNR, CDR2 FQNEAQ (reference sequence). In nucleotides, the CDR3 is TGTGCCAGCAGCGGGGGCTTTGGAAACACCATATATTTT. This encodes CASSGGFGNTIYF.

This clone was seen a single time. The chain couples TRBV3-1 (or the pseudogene TRBV3-2) to TRBJ2-2, with a possible D match to TRBD1 (5 bases). The V and J ends lost 0 bases and 4 bases respectively, with 12 bases between them. Per the germline V gene, CDR1 is LGHDT and CDR2 is YNNKEL (reference sequence). The length of the CDR3 is 16 residues. In DNA form, the CDR3 reads TGTGCCAGCAGCCAAGACACAGGAATTGGCACCGGGGAGCTGTTTTTT. It is translated as CASSQDTGIGTGELFF.

This chain uses TRBV7-9 with TRBJ1-1; TRBD1 might be the D (5 bases). The CDR3 extends over 13 amino acids. The germline V gene encodes CDR1 SEHNR and CDR2 FQNEAQ (reference sequence). Trimming stripped 3 bases from V and 3 bases from J, with 8 bases between. DNA for the CDR3: TGTGCCAGCAGCTTTACCAGGGACACTGAAGCTTTCTTT. It is translated as CASSFTRDTEAFF.

The chain couples TRBV5-1 to TRBJ2-5, with 8 nucleotides matching TRBD2. This CDR3 is 16 amino acids long. Germline V CDR1 and CDR2: SGHRS, YFSETQ. After removal of 3 bases from V and 4 bases from J, the junction contained 11 bases not matched to a gene. CDR3 nucleotides: TGCGCCAGCAGCTCGAGAGCGGGGGCGCAACCAGAGACCCAGTACTTC. Its protein is CASSSRAGAQPETQYF.

The CDR3 DNA sequence: TGTGCCAGTAGTAACTTAGCGTACAATGAGCAGTTCTTC. It encodes CASSNLAYNEQFF. The V gene is TRBV19, the J gene TRBJ2-1, with D perhaps matching TRBD2 (5 bases). Trimming shortened V by 4 bases and J by 4 bases, and 8 bases separated the two germline ends. CDR1 LNHDA and CDR2 SQIVND come from the germline V gene (reference sequence). CDR3 length equals 13 residues. The full variable domain, completed using reference TRBV19 and TRBJ2-1, is DGGITQSPKYLFRKEGQNVTLSCEQNLNHDAMYWYRQDPGQGLRLIYYSQIVNDFQKGDIAEGYSVSREKKESFPLTVTSAQKNPTAFYLCASSNLAYNEQFFGPGTRLTVL.

The rearrangement links TRBV23-1 to TRBJ1-1, with unresolved D. TRBV23-1 is noted as an ORF with a role that remains uncertain. The CDR3 has 15 residues. The V end was cut by 3 bases, the J end by 11 bases, with 22 bases between. The DNA for the CDR3 is TGCGCCAGCAGTCACAATTGTCCGGAGGTCGATTTGGCTTTCTTT. Its protein product is CASSHNCPEVDLAFF.

The chain has TRBV19 and TRBJ2-2, with 8 bases aligning to TRBD1. Germline V gene data show CDR1 as LNHDA and CDR2 as SQIVND (reference sequence). Trimming cost V 3 bases and J 7 bases; bases outside gene matches: 7. The CDR3 runs 15 residues. Here the CDR3 DNA reads TGTGCCAGTAGTATCCGGACAGGGTGGGTCGGGGAGCTGTTTTTT. Translating it yields CASSIRTGWVGELFF.

The chain uses TRBV11-1 and TRBJ2-7, with TRBD1 as a possible D gene (6 bases). The ends were cut back, 2 bases at V and 4 bases at J, with 12 bases in the middle. The CDR3 covers 14 residues. Germline loops: CDR1 SGHAT, CDR2 FQDESV (reference sequence). This chain's CDR3 is CASSLPLQGYEQYF. In DNA, the CDR3 is TGTGCCAGCAGCTTACCTCTTCAGGGGTACGAGCAGTACTTC.

J is TRBJ2-7 and V is TRBV19; 7 bases fit TRBD1. CDR1 and CDR2 from the germline V gene are LNHDA and SQIVND (reference sequence). V lost 5 bases and J lost 0; bases outside the gene matches: 7. The CDR3 consists of 15 residues. The CDR3 sequence is CASSYSGQHSYEQYF. The CDR3 region has the DNA TGTGCCAGTAGTTACTCGGGACAGCACTCCTACGAGCAGTACTTC.

The V gene is TRBV10-3, the J gene TRBJ2-7, with D maybe TRBD1 (6 bases). V was trimmed by 6 bases and J by 11 bases, leaving 14 bases between them. The CDR3 consists of 11 residues. Germline CDR1 and CDR2: ENHRY and SYGVKD. The CDR3 here is CAIRGDTRKYF. CDR3 DNA: TGTGCCATCAGGGGGGACACTCGAAAGTACTTC.

This chain joins TRBV7-9 and TRBJ2-1; D perhaps matches TRBD1 (5 bases). CDR3 size: 14 residues. Trimming stripped 5 bases from V and 7 bases from J, with 15 bases between. Per the germline V gene, CDR1 is SEHNR and CDR2 is FQNEAQ (reference sequence). The CDR3 sequence: CASSLGGPGNEQFF. CDR3 in DNA: TGTGCCAGCAGCCTAGGCGGACCAGGGAATGAGCAGTTCTTC. Filled out from reference TRBV7-9 and TRBJ2-1, the complete variable domain reads DTGVSQNPRHKITKRGQNVTFRCDPISEHNRLYWYRQTLGQGPEFLTYFQNEAQLEKSRLLSDRFSAERPKGSFSTLEIQRTEQGDSAMYLCASSLGGPGNEQFFGPGTRLTVL.